This T cell receptor beta chain was identified in a study of cytomegalovirus exposure and HLA in healthy donors listed by TCRdb under 2017. Describing the broader study: In an earlier analysis of roughly 590 of the donors, 250 to 350 Gb of sequence data and 117 million unique TCR beta sequences from some 170 million T cells were reported. An early release covering just under 650 HLA-typed donors comprised around 300 gigabases of sequencing data and roughly 86 million unique TCR sequences. Of the approximately 400 genotyped donors, approximately 82% fell in the genetic ancestry cluster associated with self-reported Caucasian donors. The aim of the study was to test whether cataloging public T cell receptors could identify signatures of past pathogen exposure. The T cell repertoires of around 670 subjects were profiled by immunosequencing and related to cytomegalovirus serostatus. Along with the approximately 700-subject first cohort, a separate validation cohort of around 110 different subjects was used. The study combined high-throughput TCR immunosequencing, statistical association of individual TCRs with disease status, and machine learning to predict cytomegalovirus infection status. To study patterns of TCR occurrence, a later analysis re-analyzed previously published TCR beta repertoires from 550 to 800 donors and added high-resolution HLA genotyping. In the later analysis, no new phenotypic data were used to find candidate immune exposures; instead, reliance was placed on TCR beta sequences and their occurrence across donors. In an earlier analysis of 500 to 650 of the donors, high-throughput TCR beta sequencing was used to judge whether each TCR beta V gene segment behaved as functional or pseudogenic. Alongside the repertoire data, information on donor age, sex, ethnicity and CMV serostatus was compiled. In a later genetic analysis, genome-wide SNP genotypes for 398 of the 666 donors were used, and that subset was treated as a discovery cohort. All discovery cohort repertoires had been generated using a single sequencing platform. HLA typing included class I and class II loci at four-digit resolution. The number of typed donors differed by locus: roughly 620-630 for A, B, C, DRB1 and DQB1; some 500 for DQA1; fewer than 610 for DPA1; and about 470 for DPB1. Four to six DR-DQ haplotypes were handled as single units for association and clustering because linkage in the cohort was strong. On average, 235,054 unique TCR beta nucleotide sequences were sequenced per donor among fewer than 500 genotyped donors of the cohort, with roughly 18% of those sequences being non-productive. Points the paper makes about the study in general: A few of the identified cytomegalovirus-associated TCR beta chains were confirmed in vitro to be specific for cytomegalovirus antigens. Immune exposure information for the cohort was limited to CMV serostatus. Because HLA typing was unavailable for some donors at each locus, only the typed subset was used in association tests. Linkage disequilibrium might explain the correlated functional status among segregating V segments, but an unknown experimental factor could not be ruled out. In a later analysis, TCR association rates were found to vary across HLA loci, with the most associated TCRs seen for DRB1 alleles and the fewest for HLA-C alleles. A further reported finding was that TCR beta sequences accurately predicted the HLA-A and HLA-B alleles for most subjects in the first cohort. In this cohort, only TCR beta chains were sequenced, and detectable features were limited by the absence of alpha or paired-chain data. Cytomegalovirus status was reported to be diagnosed by the classifier with high specificity and sensitivity in both the original and validation cohorts. Some IMGT-functional V segments, including TRBV6-2 and TRBV6-3, could not be told apart with the 87-base-pair reads, so those segments were excluded. A total of around 150 TCR beta chains were listed by the study as associated with cytomegalovirus. The presence/absence analyses assumed that sequencing depth was roughly uniform across donors, and that assumption may not be true. An earlier analysis of around 540 of the donors showed that most TCR beta V segments appeared in productive rearrangements either about 87% or about 30% of the time, which broadly matched IMGT annotations. In a later analysis, 16,951 TCR beta sequences were associated with specific HLA alleles at a false discovery rate of 0.05. According to a later genetic analysis, donors in an Asian-associated ancestry cluster had fewer N-insertions in productive TCRs than the roughly 670-donor mean. Compared with equally common non-associated chains, HLA-associated TCR beta chains in a later analysis were more clonally expanded and had lower generation probabilities. The authors suggested that the approach could potentially be generalized to other disease states and immunological phenotypes. Assigning TCR associations to individual alleles was difficult when HLA alleles, especially DR and DQ, strongly co-occurred. According to a later analysis, parvovirus B19, influenza, CMV and Epstein-Barr virus appeared linked to several top co-occurrence clusters. Most TCR sequences were seen in very few donors, while some public TCRs were found in many individuals. Approximately 16 rarely observed V segments, including chromosome 9 orphons, were excluded from the earlier analysis of some 590 of the donors because counts were too low. According to a later analysis, most CMV-associated TCR beta chains appeared to be HLA-restricted, and the HLA associations seemed to be driven largely by CMV exposure. The sequencing pipeline was judged likely to have produced a cluster of highly shared sequence variants as a technical artifact. A later genetic analysis associated a missense DCLRE1C variant with V-gene and J-gene trimming of TCR beta chains, and an independent cohort replicated the association.

For this clone: It lacks a known antigen. Per-base qualities were not stored, and no clone one base away is much larger.

V is trimmed back by 10 bases and J by 3 bases, and the junction contains 5 bases that no gene match accounts for. In the germline V gene, CDR1 corresponds to ENHRY and CDR2 to SYGVKD. The CDR3 starts with the cysteine, ends with the phenylalanine, and has 13 residues. Just CDR3 DNA is preserved here, 39 bases in frame from base 1. The cohort was made up of about 670 healthy bone marrow donors. At the time of sampling, all cohort members were nominally healthy, though unrecorded immune exposures were likely present. CMV serostatus was recorded as positive for around 300 and negative for about 50% of the roughly 670 cohort members, whereas no CMV serostatus was recorded for the donor in question. Each donor provided a peripheral blood sample, and peripheral blood mononuclear cells were used for TCR beta sequencing. Genomic DNA extraction from the blood cell samples was performed with the Qiagen DNeasy Blood Extraction Kit.

Library prep was done by the immunoSEQ multiplex PCR assay. The multiplex PCR relied on a mix of 60 forward primers for TCR Vbeta segments and 13 reverse primers for TCR Jbeta segments. The CDR3 region of rearranged TCR beta genes was amplified from genomic DNA by a multiplex PCR assay. Amplified TCR beta libraries were sequenced as 87-base-pair reads on the Illumina HiSeq System. Turning to the authors' computational methods: Across the 700 or so repertoires, a later analysis counted 80 million or so unique TCR beta chains, roughly 11 million of which were shared by at least two donors. A nearest-neighbor algorithm error-corrected the raw reads and collapsed the reads into unique sequences, merging closely related sequences to remove PCR and sequencing errors. CDR3 sequences were aligned to IMGT reference sequences to assign V, D and J gene segments. For a sequence to be retained, a match of at least six nucleotides to both a V gene segment and a J gene segment was required. Rearrangements were called productive when the CDR3 lacked stop codons and stayed in frame with V and J; all others were non-productive. CDR3 was defined according to IMGT convention as the region running from the second conserved V-encoded cysteine to the conserved J-encoded phenylalanine. Sequences without an unambiguous match to a single V gene segment were excluded from the earlier analysis of a few hundred of the donors. An earlier analysis of around 600 of the donors classified V segments as functional when productive rearrangements were above 56.7% and as segregating when the standard deviation between donors was above 5%. A statistical classification framework was built for diagnosing cytomegalovirus status from the catalog of TCR beta chain sequences. In a later analysis, TCR nucleotide sequences were compared against IMGT/GENE-DB human TR gene sequences so that V and J genes could be assigned. In a later analysis, CDR3 sequences and most-parsimonious VDJ recombination scenarios were assigned using the TCRdist pipeline. In a later analysis, each TCR beta chain was defined by its CDR3 amino acid sequence together with its V-gene family, and reads without a unique V-gene family were excluded. To address suspected cross-contamination and a sequencing artifact, a later analysis removed approximately 590 highly shared, low-generation-probability nucleotide sequences. In a later analysis, a clonal expansion index for each public chain was calculated from normalized within-repertoire ranks of inferred template counts. A later analysis computed generation probabilities with a VDJ recombination model fitted to out-of-frame rearrangements, and checked the results against IGoR. A later analysis scored TCR-TCR, TCR-HLA and TCR-CMV co-occurrence with hypergeometric tests, applying a repertoire-size bias correction to TCR pairs. To estimate false discovery rates, a later analysis permuted the HLA or CMV assignments 20 times. In a later analysis, co-occurring TCRs were grouped with DBSCAN, and TCRdist sequence similarity was added when clustering was performed within HLA-allele-positive subsets. Repertoires with fewer than 30,000 or more than 120,000 public chains, plus five repertoires with anomalous nucleotide sharing, were excluded from co-occurrence clustering. Sourced from immuneACCESS, this table was stored by TCRdb with only in-frame sequences that have V and J called. A share of the clones is absent; for the studies checked, an unresolved V gene accounts for under half, and the remainder has no known explanation. The DNA gave D and trimming, while V, J and clone size come from that table. The sample data list some 120,000 clones, and approximately 80% of these were observed just once. The ten largest clones take up 1% of the sample.

The clonotype was recovered from a human donor in good health. The sequencing input was PBMCs. The rearrangement combines TRBV10-3 with TRBJ1-5, and 8 junction bases match TRBD1. CDR3 region: CASGQGVNQPQHF. The base sequence is TGTGCCAGCGGACAGGGAGTCAATCAGCCCCAGCATTTT.